These 27 T cell receptor beta chains were all obtained from the same sample, sequenced in a study of blood T cell repertoires in COVID-19. Produced via immunoSEQ multiplex PCR; TCRdb's table is partial and in-frame only. The sample has about 320,000 clones, around nine tenths seen once. Sequenced sample: PBMCs or T cells enriched from blood (not recorded which). These receptors were taken from a woman in her 30s who had been exposed to COVID-19.

This clone has only a few counts. The chain combines TRBV19 with TRBJ2-1; possibly TRBD1 for D (5 bases). Per germline, CDR1 LNHDA and CDR2 SQIVND (reference sequence). V was trimmed by 7 bases and J by 4 bases, leaving 11 bases between them. This CDR3 contains 13 residues. CDR3: CASKQRGYNEQFF. The DNA of the CDR3 is TGTGCCAGTAAGCAAAGGGGATACAATGAGCAGTTCTTC.

The chain's CDR3 is CASSYYGTAVNNSPLHF. The CDR3 region has the DNA TGTGCCAGCAGTTACTATGGGACAGCAGTGAATAATTCACCCCTCCACTTT. The V call is TRBV6-2 or TRBV6-3, the J call TRBJ1-6, with 7 bases matching TRBD1. The CDR3 is 17 residues long. CDR1 and CDR2 from the germline V gene are MNHEY and SVGEGT. With V trimmed by 1 base and J by 5 bases, 8 bases remained unmatched.

The rearrangement links TRBV18 to TRBJ1-2; D unresolved. CDR3 length equals 15 residues. Trimming stripped 1 base from V and 8 bases from J, with 17 bases between. Germline-derived CDR1 and CDR2 are KGHSH and LQKENI. The CDR3 loop reads CASSPQPTIFRGYTF. For the CDR3, the DNA is TGTGCCAGCTCACCACAACCTACGATTTTCAGGGGCTACACCTTC. Full variable domain (outside the CDR3, taken from reference TRBV18 and TRBJ1-2): NAGVMQNPRHLVRRRGQEARLRCSPMKGHSHVYWYRQLPEEGLKFMVYLQKENIIDESGMPKERFSAEFPKEGPSILRIQQVVRGDSAAYFCASSPQPTIFRGYTFGSGTRLTVV.

The chain has TRBV20-1 and TRBJ1-5; 7 nucleotides align to TRBD1. The CDR3 has 15 residues. CDR1 is DFQATT and CDR2 is SNEGSKA in the germline V gene (reference sequence). Germline trimming cut 3 bases from V and 5 bases from J; bases unmatched to any gene: 10. In DNA form, the CDR3 reads TGCAGTGCTAGTATGGCAGGGGGAGGTGATCAGCCCCAGCATTTT. This sequence encodes CSASMAGGGDQPQHF.

The chain links TRBV12-3 or TRBV12-4 to TRBJ2-3, with TRBD1 matching 9 bases. The CDR3 covers 13 residues. The trim removed 8 bases at V and 1 base at J, leaving 1 base unmatched. The CDR3 sequence: CASRDRGTDTQYF. In DNA form, the CDR3 reads TGTGCCAGCCGGGACAGGGGCACAGATACGCAGTATTTT.

V gene TRBV6-5 combines with J gene TRBJ1-5; 9 bases match TRBD1. Germline CDR1 MNHEY, CDR2 SVGAGI. Trimming took 7 bases from V and 7 from J; bases not matched to a gene: 5. This CDR3 has 13 amino acids. The CDR3 nucleotides are TGTGCCAGCAACATGGACAGGGGACAGCCCCAGCATTTT. Amino acids: CASNMDRGQPQHF.

The chain joins TRBV9 to TRBJ2-3; perhaps TRBD2 as D (6 bases). The V end was cut by 7 bases, the J end by 2 bases, with 14 bases between. This CDR3 contains 14 residues. The germline CDR1 and CDR2 sequences are SGDLS and YYNGEE. The CDR3 nucleotides read TGTGCCAGCTCGGGGCGGGAAGCCACAGATACGCAGTATTTT. Its translation: CASSGREATDTQYF.

This sequence joins TRBV18 and TRBJ1-2, with 8 bases matching TRBD1. The CDR3 contains 13 residues. Germline assignment: CDR1 KGHSH and CDR2 LQKENI. The J segment lost 6 bases and the V segment lost 5 bases, leaving 5 bases of the junction unmatched. The CDR3 spells CASSRDRHNGYTF. CDR3 nucleotide sequence: TGTGCCAGCTCAAGGGACAGGCATAATGGCTACACCTTC.

This clone has a handful of counts. The CDR3 DNA reads as TGTGCCAGCAGCTTAGTCGGAACAGGGGCTGAAGCTTTCTTT. It codes for CASSLVGTGAEAFF. The chain employs TRBV11-2 and TRBJ1-1; TRBD1 matches 7 bases. V trimming: 1 base; J trimming: 6 bases; junction bases outside the gene matches: 5. The germline gives CDR1 SGHAT, CDR2 FQNNGV. The CDR3 has 14 residues.

The chain joins TRBV27 to TRBJ1-2; TRBD1 might be the D (5 bases). Trimming removed 4 bases at V and 0 bases at J, with 9 bases between. The CDR3 length is 14 residues. Germline V gene lookup returns CDR1 MNHEY and CDR2 SMNVEV (reference sequence). The CDR3: CASSWRGSNYGYTF. DNA for the CDR3: TGTGCCAGCAGTTGGAGGGGTTCTAACTATGGCTACACCTTC.

V is TRBV2 and J is TRBJ1-2, with 10 nucleotides matching TRBD1. Germline lookup yields CDR1 SNHLY and CDR2 FYNNEI. V gave up 5 bases and J gave up 7 bases; unmatched junction bases: 4. CDR3 size: 13 residues. The CDR3 is CASSPDRGTGYTF. In DNA form, the CDR3 reads TGTGCCAGCAGTCCGGACAGGGGGACTGGCTACACCTTC.

This clone occurred once. This chain links TRBV9 with TRBJ1-2; D unresolved. With 0 bases removed from V and 8 bases from J, the gap between germline ends came to 8 bases. CDR1 and CDR2 (germline): SGDLS, YYNGEE. The CDR3 extends over 12 amino acids. For the CDR3, the DNA is TGTGCCAGCAGCGTAGTAATGGGCGGCTACACCTTC. Protein: CASSVVMGGYTF.

The CDR3 nucleotides read TGTGCCAGCAGTTACTCATCCCAGGGCGGCACTGAAGCTTTCTTT. Protein product: CASSYSSQGGTEAFF. V gene TRBV6-5 combines with J gene TRBJ1-1, with a weak D call TRBD1 (5 bases). The CDR3 is 15 amino acids. From germline, CDR1 is MNHEY and CDR2 SVGAGI. Trimming cost V 0 bases and J 4 bases, with 12 bases left between them.

The chain joins TRBV5-6 to TRBJ2-1; a weak D match, TRBD2 (6 bases). Per germline, CDR1 SGHDT and CDR2 YYEEEE. This CDR3 has 12 amino acids. V was trimmed by 1 base and J by 11 bases, leaving 10 bases between them. CDR3 protein: CASSLSSAKQFF. Written as DNA, the CDR3 is TGTGCCAGCAGCTTGTCTAGCGCTAAGCAGTTCTTC.

The chain is built from TRBV5-4 and TRBJ2-1; D gene unclear. V dropped 0 bases and J dropped 4 bases, with 11 bases sitting between them. The CDR3 consists of 15 residues. The germline V gene encodes CDR1 SGHNT and CDR2 YYREEE (reference sequence). CDR3 sequence: CASSLAWAAYNEQFF. The CDR3 nucleotides are TGTGCCAGCAGCTTGGCCTGGGCAGCTTACAATGAGCAGTTCTTC. The full variable domain, rest sourced from reference TRBV5-4 and TRBJ2-1, is ETGVTQSPTHLIKTRGQQVTLRCSSQSGHNTVSWYQQALGQGPQFIFQYYREEENGRGNFPPRFSGLQFPNYSSELNVNALELDDSALYLCASSLAWAAYNEQFFGPGTRLTVL.

V and J are TRBV27 and TRBJ1-6; weak D call: TRBD1 (6 bases). Germline V gene sequence: CDR1 MNHEY, CDR2 SMNVEV (reference sequence). CDR3 length equals 15 residues. V lost 1 base to trimming and J lost 7 bases, with 11 bases between them. The CDR3 reads CASSLLQGWNSPLHF. Written as DNA, the CDR3 is TGTGCCAGCAGTTTATTACAGGGCTGGAATTCACCCCTCCACTTT.

The chain couples TRBV4-2 to TRBJ1-1; 10 bases map to TRBD1. Germline CDR1 and CDR2: LGHNA and YNFKEQ. V shed 4 bases, J shed 2 bases, and the junction held 7 bases outside the gene matches. CDR3 length equals 16 residues. CDR3 in amino acids: CASSLETGGGNTEAFF. Written as DNA, the CDR3 is TGTGCCAGCAGCCTAGAGACAGGGGGCGGCAACACTGAAGCTTTCTTT.

The chain has TRBV6-5 and TRBJ1-6, with a tentative D call TRBD1 (6 bases). V dropped 2 bases and J dropped 6 bases, with 11 bases sitting between them. CDR1 MNHEY and CDR2 SVGAGI come from the germline V gene. CDR3 size: 15 residues. CDR3 in DNA: TGTGCCAGCAGTTACGGGGGGGCTGGTAATTCACCCCTCCACTTT. Translating gives CASSYGGAGNSPLHF.

The chain couples TRBV7-3 to TRBJ2-5; 10 nucleotides line up with TRBD1. The germline V gene encodes CDR1 SGHTA and CDR2 FQGTGA. V lost 4 bases, J lost 6 bases, and 5 bases stayed unmatched. The CDR3 sequence is 14 residues long. The CDR3 coding sequence is TGTGCCAGCAGCTACGGACAGGGGGTACAGACCCAGTACTTC. This encodes CASSYGQGVQTQYF. Full variable domain (remainder filled in from reference TRBV7-3 and TRBJ2-5): GAGVSQTPSNKVTEKGKYVELRCDPISGHTALYWYRQSLGQGPEFLIYFQGTGAADDSGLPNDRFFAVRPEGSVSTLKIQRTERGDSAVYLCASSYGQGVQTQYFGPGTRLLVL.

The chain is built from TRBV11-1 and TRBJ1-1; TRBD1 might be the D (5 bases). Deletions cut 1 base from V and 3 bases from J, with 9 bases between. Looked up from germline, CDR1 is SGHAT and CDR2 is FQDESV (reference sequence). This CDR3 has 14 amino acids. DNA of the CDR3: TGTGCCAGCAGCTTAGGCGGGGGGTACACTGAAGCTTTCTTT. The encoded protein is CASSLGGGYTEAFF.

The genes are TRBV7-6 and TRBJ2-5; maybe TRBD1 (6 bases). The CDR3 extends over 15 amino acids. Trimming removed 5 bases from V and 7 bases from J, with 20 bases in between. Germline CDR1 SGHVS, CDR2 FNYEAQ. The CDR3 is CASSASTGAPGTQYF. The CDR3 DNA sequence: TGTGCCAGCAGCGCTTCGACAGGCGCTCCGGGGACCCAGTACTTC.

There are a few counts of this clone. Other DNA sequences in the same sample also yield this CDR3. The V gene is TRBV27, the J gene TRBJ1-2; D remains ambiguous. Trimming removed 2 bases at V and 8 bases at J, with 15 bases between. The CDR3 length is 14 residues. Germline loops: CDR1 MNHEY, CDR2 SMNVEV (reference sequence). The CDR3 bases are TGTGCCAGCAGTTTAAGTCTAGGTGTCGGCGGCTACACCTTC. It yields the protein CASSLSLGVGGYTF.

CDR3 DNA sequence: TGTGCCAGCAGCAGACGGGGGACGGAAAACATTCAGTACTTC. Protein sequence: CASSRRGTENIQYF. The chain employs TRBV9 and TRBJ2-4; a possible D gene is TRBD2 (6 bases). CDR3 size: 14 residues. From germline, CDR1 is SGDLS and CDR2 YYNGEE. V was clipped by 4 bases and J by 5 bases, with 13 bases between them.

The rearrangement links TRBV5-1 to TRBJ1-2, with 8 bases lining up with TRBD1. This CDR3 has 14 amino acids. J gave up 4 bases and V 3 bases, and 5 bases lay outside the gene matches. The germline CDR1 and CDR2 sequences are SGHRS and YFSETQ. The CDR3 loop is CASSYGQGVYGYTF. Written as DNA, the CDR3 is TGCGCCAGCAGCTACGGACAGGGTGTCTATGGCTACACCTTC.

This chain links TRBV12-3 or TRBV12-4 with TRBJ2-1, with a weak D call TRBD2 (6 bases). The CDR3 totals 11 residues. V lost 1 base and J lost 15, with 10 bases in between. The CDR3, as DNA: TGTGCCAGCAGTTTAGGACTAGAGTCGTTCTTC. Protein: CASSLGLESFF.

This clone appeared once. The chain couples TRBV28 to TRBJ1-1; no definite D call. V lost 8 bases to trimming and J lost 4 bases, with 23 bases between them. CDR3 length: 16 residues. In germline, CDR1 is MDHEN, CDR2 SYDVKM. As DNA, the CDR3 is TGTGCCAGCGCGAGGGCTAATTTACTCTGGGGCACTGAAGCTTTCTTT. Protein product: CASARANLLWGTEAFF.

V gene TRBV5-8 combines with J gene TRBJ2-3, with D possibly matching TRBD2 (6 bases). The germline CDR1 and CDR2 sequences are SGHTS and YDEGEE. This CDR3 has 18 residues. The V end was cut by 1 base, the J end by 4 bases, with 22 bases between. The CDR3 DNA follows: TGTGCCAGCAGCTTGAGCGCAGGATGGAGGGAATGGGCAGATACGCAGTATTTT. It yields the protein CASSLSAGWREWADTQYF.